Detailed here is one T cell receptor beta chain. Its target is not known. The sample belongs to a study of siplizumab effects on memory and regulatory T cells. Broader study findings: Just a small share of alloreactive clones was traced back to unstimulated subsets. Both greater diversity than memory cells and a major contribution to the alloresponse seemed to characterize naive T cells.

Assaying covered some 10^5 TCR templates per sample. TCRdb keeps only in-frame clones here, not all; method: immunoSEQ multiplex PCR. This sample yields some 80,000 clones, of which over 90% are seen a single time; about 18% belongs to the top ten. This CDR3 region has 14 residues. In germline, CDR1 is MGHRA, CDR2 YSYEKL. J lost 3 bases, V lost 2 bases, and 2 bases had no gene match. Input material: CD8+ T cells sorted from blood. This TCR came from a human donor in good health. The chain has TRBV4-1 and TRBJ2-7, with 9 bases identical to TRBD1. The CDR3: CASSQKTGGYEQYF. The DNA of the CDR3 is TGCGCCAGCAGCCAAAAGACAGGGGGCTACGAGCAGTACTTC.